Listed below are T cell receptor beta chains from one sample, sequenced in a study of CD8 T cells in Susac syndrome. TCRdb reanalysed the immunoSEQ multiplex PCR reads using MiXCR and keeps one entry per CDR3 protein. The repertoire holds roughly 300,000 distinct CDR3 sequences, with more than 75% as singletons. The sample comprised CD8+ T cells from PBMCs. These receptors were obtained from a human donor with multiple sclerosis. Each CDR3 is given with its conserved first and last residue. The D gene is left open where the match is weak. Clone size is stated in some rows and not others, as once, few, many or a class when expanded.

size	V	D	J	CDR3	DNA
once	TRBV2	TRBD1	TRBJ2-4	CASPGQENIQYF	TGTGCCAGTCCGGGACAGGAAAACATTCAGTACTTC
.	TRBV6-1	.	TRBJ1-2	CASSLLDEGEFGGYTF	TGTGCCAGCAGTCTCCTTGATGAGGGAGAGTTTGGTGGCTACACCTTC
.	TRBV6-2/TRBV6-3	TRBD2	TRBJ2-3	CASSSIAGAITDTQYF	TGTGCCAGCAGTTCTATAGCGGGAGCGATCACAGATACGCAGTATTTT
.	TRBV27	TRBD1	TRBJ1-1	CASSYDRGNTEAFF	TGTGCCAGCAGCTACGACAGGGGGAACACTGAAGCTTTCTTT
.	TRBV5-6	.	TRBJ1-2	CASSWGEGKSRGYTF	TGTGCCAGCAGCTGGGGAGAAGGGAAATCACGCGGCTACACCTTC
.	TRBV7-3	TRBD2	TRBJ2-1	CASSLRLAGVGRAEQFF	TGTGCCAGCAGCCTCCGACTAGCGGGAGTAGGTCGAGCTGAGCAGTTCTTC
.	TRBV7-2	.	TRBJ2-5	CASSSRDRRKETQYF	TGTGCCAGCAGCAGCAGAGACAGGAGAAAAGAGACCCAGTACTTC
.	TRBV10-2	TRBD1	TRBJ2-5	CASSSGTGGKTQYF	TGCGCCAGCAGTTCCGGGACAGGGGGGAAGACCCAGTACTTC
.	TRBV19	TRBD1	TRBJ1-1	CASSIRDRNTEVFF	TGTGCCAGTAGTATCCGGGACAGAAACACTGAAGTTTTCTTT
.	TRBV27	.	TRBJ2-7	CASSLQQTYEQYF	TGTGCCAGCAGTTTACAACAGACCTACGAGCAGTACTTC
.	TRBV7-9	TRBD2	TRBJ2-1	CASSLMPGGHNEQFF	TGTGCCAGCAGCTTAATGCCGGGAGGACACAATGAGCAGTTCTTC
.	TRBV7-9	TRBD1	TRBJ2-2	CASSFRDRAIGELFF	TGTGCCAGCAGCTTCCGGGACAGGGCAATCGGGGAGCTGTTTTTT